Each of the 23 T cell receptor beta chains below was sequenced from the same sample in a study of cytomegalovirus exposure and HLA in healthy donors. 13 Jbeta primers and 60 Vbeta primers were used for the PCR. TCRdb's copy holds only in-frame clones and misses some; the assay was immunoSEQ multiplex PCR. This sample's table reports under 95,000 clones. Sequencing was performed on PBMCs. The receptors derive from a man over 45 in good health and CMV-seronegative.

The chain has TRBV5-1 and TRBJ2-2; D gene uncertain. V was trimmed by 0 bases and J by 6 bases, leaving 12 bases between them. The germline V gene encodes CDR1 SGHRS and CDR2 YFSETQ. The CDR3 has 15 amino acids. In DNA, the CDR3 is TGCGCCAGCAGCTTGGAAGACTTAATCCCCGGGGAGCTGTTTTTT. It codes for CASSLEDLIPGELFF.

The rearrangement joins TRBV7-8 to TRBJ1-6, with D unresolved. V was trimmed by 5 bases and J by 10 bases, leaving 6 bases between them. The germline V gene encodes CDR1 SGHVS and CDR2 FQNEAQ. The CDR3 sequence is 11 residues long. Here the CDR3 DNA reads TGTGCCAGCAGCCTCGGGTCACCCCTCCACTTT. This sequence encodes CASSLGSPLHF.

The chain employs TRBV9 and TRBJ1-2; TRBD1 is a possible D gene (5 bases). CDR3 length: 14 residues. Germline V lookup: CDR1 SGDLS, CDR2 YYNGEE. Trimming took 2 bases from V and 1 from J, leaving 9 bases between them. The CDR3 DNA reads as TGTGCCAGCAGCGTGGGGGGTATTAACTATGGCTACACCTTC. It encodes CASSVGGINYGYTF.

The chain uses TRBV12-5 and TRBJ2-1; D is perhaps TRBD1 (7 bases). The CDR3 is 12 amino acids. V lost 6 bases, J lost 11 bases, and 14 bases lay in between. Germline V gene data show CDR1 as LGHNT and CDR2 as FRNRAP. The CDR3 reads CASGRETGQQFF. CDR3 DNA sequence: TGTGCTAGTGGCCGGGAGACAGGGCAGCAGTTCTTC. Complete variable domain (other parts from reference TRBV12-5 and TRBJ2-1): DARVTQTPRHKVTEMGQEVTMRCQPILGHNTVFWYRQTMMQGLELLAYFRNRAPLDDSGMPKDRFSAEMPDATLATLKIQPSEPRDSAVYFCASGRETGQQFFGPGTRLTVL.

The CDR3 sequence is CASSYERGRDEQYF. The CDR3 bases are TGTGCCAGCAGTTACGAGAGGGGGCGGGACGAGCAGTACTTC. The rearrangement links TRBV6-5 to TRBJ2-7; 7 nucleotides align to TRBD1. V lost 2 bases and J lost 5; bases outside the gene matches: 6. In germline, CDR1 is MNHEY, CDR2 SVGAGI. The CDR3 sequence is 14 residues long.

The V and J genes are TRBV18 and TRBJ1-1, with 7 positions matching TRBD1. CDR3 length equals 15 residues. The germline gives CDR1 KGHSH, CDR2 LQKENI. V shed 0 bases, J shed 1 base, and the junction held 2 bases outside the gene matches. The CDR3 DNA reads TGTGCCAGCTCACCACCGGGACAGCAGAACACTGAAGCTTTCTTT. This codes for CASSPPGQQNTEAFF.

J is TRBJ2-7 and V is TRBV9; 15 bases are shared with TRBD2. CDR1 and CDR2 from the germline V gene are SGDLS and YYNGEE. The J segment lost 3 bases and the V segment lost 0 bases, leaving 10 bases of the junction unmatched. This CDR3 contains 19 residues. In nucleotides, the CDR3 is TGTGCCAGCAGCGTAGGTCCCCGGACTAGCGGGGGGGCCGGCTACGAGCAGTACTTC. Amino acid sequence: CASSVGPRTSGGAGYEQYF. The complete variable domain, with remaining parts taken from reference TRBV9 and TRBJ2-7, reads DSGVTQTPKHLITATGQRVTLRCSPRSGDLSVYWYQQSLDQGLQFLIQYYNGEERAKGNILERFSAQQFPDLHSELNLSSLELGDSALYFCASSVGPRTSGGAGYEQYFGPGTRLTVT.

The J gene is TRBJ2-3, the V gene TRBV6-6, with D possibly being TRBD1 (6 bases). V was clipped by 5 bases and J by 2 bases, with 14 bases between them. The germline V gene encodes CDR1 MNHNY and CDR2 SVGAGI (reference sequence). The CDR3 is made up of 15 amino acids. The CDR3 spells CASSGAQGPTDTQYF. The CDR3 DNA reads TGTGCCAGCAGTGGAGCGCAGGGGCCCACAGATACGCAGTATTTT.

This sequence joins TRBV19 and TRBJ1-2, with D possibly TRBD1 on 6 matching bases. The V end was cut by 3 bases, the J end by 5 bases, with 16 bases between. There are 15 residues in the CDR3. The germline V gene encodes CDR1 LNHDA and CDR2 SQIVND (reference sequence). The CDR3: CASSMKAGQLYGYTF. CDR3 nucleotides: TGTGCCAGTAGTATGAAGGCCGGACAGCTTTATGGCTACACCTTC.

The chain combines TRBV28 with TRBJ2-7, with TRBD1 matching 7 bases. V lost 2 bases and J lost 3; bases outside the gene matches: 4. The CDR3 is 14 residues long. The germline CDR1 and CDR2 sequences are MDHEN and SYDVKM. This CDR3 is CASSLGQENYEQYF. In DNA form, the CDR3 reads TGTGCCAGCAGTTTAGGACAGGAAAACTACGAGCAGTACTTC.

The rearrangement uses TRBV5-1 and TRBJ2-4, with D perhaps matching TRBD2 (7 bases). The germline gives CDR1 SGHRS, CDR2 YFSETQ. V dropped 4 bases and J dropped 5 bases, with 16 bases sitting between them. This CDR3 has 15 residues. CDR3 sequence: CASSPTGGMENIQYF. The CDR3 DNA follows: TGCGCCAGCAGCCCCACGGGGGGCATGGAAAACATTCAGTACTTC.

The chain combines TRBV11-1 with TRBJ2-2; 7 positions match TRBD1. Germline V CDR1 and CDR2: SGHAT, FQDESV (reference sequence). The CDR3 consists of 14 residues. Germline trimming cut 6 bases from V and 4 bases from J; bases unmatched to any gene: 5. CDR3 nucleotide sequence: TGTGCCAGCAGTAGGGGGCCGGGCACCGGGGAGCTGTTTTTT. This codes for CASSRGPGTGELFF.

As DNA, the CDR3 is TGTGCCAGCTCACTGTCACAGGGTGGAACGGAGACCCAGTACTTC. The encoded protein is CASSLSQGGTETQYF. The chain combines TRBV18 with TRBJ2-5; D is possibly TRBD1 (6 bases). The V gene lost 4 bases and the J gene lost 5 bases, with 17 bases spanning the gap. This CDR3 is built from 15 residues. Germline V gives CDR1 KGHSH, CDR2 LQKENI.

Points on this clone: The sample contains more than one DNA sequence encoding this CDR3. This chain links TRBV5-1 with TRBJ2-7, with 7 bases fitting TRBD2. V dropped 1 base and J dropped 3; count of bases not matched to a gene: 10. The CDR3 totals 16 residues. Germline V lookup: CDR1 SGHRS, CDR2 YFSETQ. CDR3 coding DNA: TGCGCCAGCAGCTTGATGAGCGGGGCTCATCACTACGAGCAGTACTTC. It yields the protein CASSLMSGAHHYEQYF.

This chain connects TRBV6-5 to TRBJ2-5; D gene uncertain. The J call may be mistaken, given a closer DNA end match to TRBJ2-7. The CDR3 runs to 15 residues. Germline CDR1 reads MNHEY; CDR2 reads SVGAGI. The CDR3 DNA is TGTGCCAGCAGCCTCCAGGCGAACCCCGTTTACGAGCAGTACTTC. Its protein product is CASSLQANPVYEQYF.

The gene calls are TRBV28 and TRBJ2-3, with a weak D call TRBD2 (5 bases). Germline assignment: CDR1 MDHEN and CDR2 SYDVKM. The V end was cut by 10 bases, the J end by 5 bases, with 19 bases between. The CDR3 spans 14 residues. The CDR3 nucleotides read TGTGCCATCTCCAACCGCCTCGCGGGAGATACGCAGTATTTT. Protein product: CAISNRLAGDTQYF.

The chain recombines TRBV7-2 with TRBJ1-5; no definite D call. V was pared by 0 bases and J by 3 bases, with 9 bases between. Germline CDR1 reads SGHTA; CDR2 reads FQGNSA. The CDR3 spans 15 residues. CDR3 region: CASSLAGGNNQPQHF. Here the CDR3 DNA reads TGTGCCAGCAGCTTAGCCGGCGGGAACAATCAGCCCCAGCATTTT.

V is TRBV4-3 and J is TRBJ1-1; D unresolved. CDR3 length equals 14 residues. Trimming shortened V by 0 bases and J by 1 base, and 6 bases separated the two germline ends. Germline CDR1 is LGHNA and CDR2 is YSLEER. CDR3 coding DNA: TGCGCCAGCAGCCAAGACTATCAGAACACTGAAGCTTTCTTT. As protein: CASSQDYQNTEAFF.

The chain joins TRBV7-9 to TRBJ1-5; the D gene is possibly TRBD1 (6 bases). The germline V gene has CDR1 SEHNR and CDR2 FQNEAQ (reference sequence). V lost 1 base, J lost 5 bases, and 12 bases lay in between. The CDR3 loop spans 15 amino acids. CDR3 residues: CASSLGSGEYQPQHF. CDR3 DNA: TGTGCCAGCAGCTTAGGGTCAGGGGAATATCAGCCCCAGCATTTT. The complete variable domain, with remaining parts taken from reference TRBV7-9 and TRBJ1-5, reads DTGVSQNPRHKITKRGQNVTFRCDPISEHNRLYWYRQTLGQGPEFLTYFQNEAQLEKSRLLSDRFSAERPKGSFSTLEIQRTEQGDSAMYLCASSLGSGEYQPQHFGDGTRLSIL.

V usage is TRBV30 and J usage is TRBJ2-3, with 11 bases fitting TRBD2. The CDR3 is made up of 16 amino acids. The J segment lost 1 base and the V segment lost 4 bases, leaving 7 bases of the junction unmatched. The germline gives CDR1 GTSNPN, CDR2 SVGIG (reference sequence). CDR3 in DNA: TGTGCCTGGAACATAGCGGGGGGGCTTCGCACAGATACGCAGTATTTT. It specifies CAWNIAGGLRTDTQYF.

This chain links TRBV28 with TRBJ1-4; D might be TRBD1 (6 bases). The ends were cut back, 5 bases at V and 2 bases at J, with 9 bases in the middle. Germline CDR1 and CDR2: MDHEN and SYDVKM. The CDR3 runs to 14 residues. This CDR3 reads CASSRTETNEKLFF. The CDR3 coding sequence is TGTGCCAGCAGTCGGACAGAGACTAATGAAAAACTGTTTTTT.

The J gene is TRBJ1-1, the V gene TRBV12-5; maybe TRBD1 (5 bases). Germline V gene lookup returns CDR1 LGHNT and CDR2 FRNRAP. The CDR3 length is 12 residues. Trimming removed 1 base from V and 7 bases from J, with 7 bases in between. DNA for the CDR3: TGTGCTAGTGGTTTGGGCAGGGATGAAGCTTTCTTT. Its protein is CASGLGRDEAFF.

The rearrangement uses TRBV5-1 and TRBJ1-4; 9 bases map to TRBD1. The V and J ends lost 0 bases and 5 bases, in that order; junction bases with no gene match: 5. The CDR3 is 16 residues long. Germline CDR1 and CDR2: SGHRS and YFSETQ. Here the CDR3 reads CASSLALGTGNEKLFF. CDR3 bases: TGCGCCAGCAGCTTGGCCTTGGGGACAGGGAATGAAAAACTGTTTTTT.